These T cell receptor beta chains were read from a single sample in a study of blood T cell repertoires in COVID-19. Repertoires were generated with immunoSEQ multiplex PCR, while TCRdb's copy carries only in-frame clones and drops some. The profile shows about 73,000 clones, around 81% of them singletons. The specimen sequenced was peripheral blood. The receptors stem from a human donor in a cohort sampled during active COVID-19. Both conserved end residues are part of each CDR3. Each record gives: CDR3 length, V gene, clone size, CDR3 protein. Some rows have no size entry. The others give once, few or many, or a class for an expanded clone.

cdr3_length: 15; v_call: TRBV7-3; clone_size: -; cdr3_aa: CASSLTREGNTEAFF
cdr3_length: 14; v_call: TRBV5-4; clone_size: few; cdr3_aa: CASSLGQLVDEQFF
cdr3_length: 12; v_call: TRBV7-9; clone_size: -; cdr3_aa: CASSNRGDEQYF
cdr3_length: 19; v_call: TRBV3-1/TRBV3-2; clone_size: -; cdr3_aa: CASSQGTPAGQGYGSPLHF
cdr3_length: 17; v_call: TRBV19; clone_size: -; cdr3_aa: CASSTRTGRSSYNEQFF
cdr3_length: 15; v_call: TRBV5-1; clone_size: -; cdr3_aa: CASSLGTVGNEKLFF
cdr3_length: 14; v_call: TRBV7-2; clone_size: -; cdr3_aa: CASSLDTGSLIQYF
cdr3_length: 15; v_call: TRBV5-6; clone_size: -; cdr3_aa: CASSFGTGGSTEAFF
cdr3_length: 15; v_call: TRBV7-9; clone_size: -; cdr3_aa: CASSLSGTGGGGYTF
cdr3_length: 15; v_call: TRBV5-1; clone_size: -; cdr3_aa: CASSILTGGYTEAFF
cdr3_length: 15; v_call: TRBV4-3; clone_size: -; cdr3_aa: CASSPSRGRGTEAFF
cdr3_length: 13; v_call: TRBV6-4; clone_size: -; cdr3_aa: CASSVGRADTQYF
cdr3_length: 15; v_call: TRBV10-3; clone_size: -; cdr3_aa: CAISESDSLNQPQHF
cdr3_length: 15; v_call: TRBV25-1; clone_size: -; cdr3_aa: CASSEAGGAGIEQFF
cdr3_length: 14; v_call: TRBV19; clone_size: -; cdr3_aa: CASSPSRSGNTIYF
cdr3_length: 13; v_call: TRBV19; clone_size: few; cdr3_aa: CASSQERNTEAFF
cdr3_length: 14; v_call: TRBV4-1; clone_size: -; cdr3_aa: CASSKGATNEKLFF
cdr3_length: 16; v_call: TRBV7-9; clone_size: -; cdr3_aa: CASSLSLAGYQETQYF
cdr3_length: 14; v_call: TRBV25-1; clone_size: once; cdr3_aa: CASRQTGSNQPQHF
cdr3_length: 12; v_call: TRBV29-1; clone_size: -; cdr3_aa: CSVHQGDYEQYF
cdr3_length: 18; v_call: TRBV12-5; clone_size: once; cdr3_aa: CASGLVLTIRDRGEKLFF
cdr3_length: 16; v_call: TRBV14; clone_size: -; cdr3_aa: CASSQDHSGVGETQYF
cdr3_length: 13; v_call: TRBV14; clone_size: -; cdr3_aa: CASSQRGWTEAFF
cdr3_length: 15; v_call: TRBV4-2; clone_size: -; cdr3_aa: CASSQGGQANYGYTF
cdr3_length: 14; v_call: TRBV6-7; clone_size: -; cdr3_aa: CASTRTGQIQPQHF
cdr3_length: 16; v_call: TRBV4-1; clone_size: -; cdr3_aa: CASSQGVGGQNSPLHF
cdr3_length: 18; v_call: TRBV5-4; clone_size: -; cdr3_aa: CASSSTMGGQGANYGYTF
cdr3_length: 11; v_call: TRBV29-1; clone_size: -; cdr3_aa: CSGLRGYEQYF
cdr3_length: 14; v_call: TRBV11-3; clone_size: -; cdr3_aa: CASSPTSGGGTQYF
cdr3_length: 15; v_call: TRBV6-5; clone_size: -; cdr3_aa: CASRTSGKLYNEQFF
cdr3_length: 13; v_call: TRBV14; clone_size: -; cdr3_aa: CASSQGPREKLFF
cdr3_length: 19; v_call: TRBV6-1; clone_size: -; cdr3_aa: CASSVPTGQPTSYNSPLHF
cdr3_length: 15; v_call: TRBV7-9; clone_size: -; cdr3_aa: CASSPTGSSGNTIYF
cdr3_length: 13; v_call: TRBV11-3; clone_size: -; cdr3_aa: CASSFRQSYEQYF
cdr3_length: 16; v_call: TRBV11-2; clone_size: -; cdr3_aa: CASSPVKLYNTGELFF
cdr3_length: 13; v_call: TRBV9; clone_size: -; cdr3_aa: CASSAGQGVSYTF
cdr3_length: 15; v_call: TRBV19; clone_size: few; cdr3_aa: CASSIDTTGAYEQYF
cdr3_length: 14; v_call: TRBV10-2; clone_size: -; cdr3_aa: CASSWDRGNQPQHF
cdr3_length: 16; v_call: TRBV4-1; clone_size: -; cdr3_aa: CASSQVPNSMNTEAFF
cdr3_length: 13; v_call: TRBV19; clone_size: -; cdr3_aa: CASSTTGNYGYTF
cdr3_length: 16; v_call: TRBV18; clone_size: -; cdr3_aa: CASSQGTASNTGELFF
cdr3_length: 15; v_call: TRBV7-9; clone_size: -; cdr3_aa: CASSLVRGGVETQYF
cdr3_length: 17; v_call: TRBV7-8; clone_size: -; cdr3_aa: CASSSMTGISPLGEQYF
cdr3_length: 18; v_call: TRBV19; clone_size: few; cdr3_aa: CASRRVDRIFSYNSPLHF
cdr3_length: 12; v_call: TRBV2; clone_size: -; cdr3_aa: CASTGSLYEAFF
cdr3_length: 12; v_call: TRBV19; clone_size: -; cdr3_aa: CASGGPEGTQYF
cdr3_length: 14; v_call: TRBV11-3; clone_size: -; cdr3_aa: CASSLTGSTDTQYF
cdr3_length: 17; v_call: TRBV3-1/TRBV3-2; clone_size: -; cdr3_aa: CASSQPPRTGSSYEQYF
cdr3_length: 17; v_call: TRBV18; clone_size: -; cdr3_aa: CASSPPIGTGVYHEQYF
cdr3_length: 17; v_call: TRBV24-1; clone_size: -; cdr3_aa: CATSDPPGSGGAGELFF
cdr3_length: 16; v_call: TRBV3-1/TRBV3-2; clone_size: -; cdr3_aa: CASSLRGVSTNEKLFF
cdr3_length: 16; v_call: TRBV7-4; clone_size: -; cdr3_aa: CASSLLLAHYHNEQFF
cdr3_length: 14; v_call: TRBV7-9; clone_size: -; cdr3_aa: CASSLDRVRLEQYF
cdr3_length: 13; v_call: TRBV2; clone_size: few; cdr3_aa: CASSAYRGTEAFF
cdr3_length: 13; v_call: TRBV12-3/TRBV12-4; clone_size: once; cdr3_aa: CASSLGGATEAFF
cdr3_length: 15; v_call: TRBV27; clone_size: -; cdr3_aa: CASRGGTEAGQPQHF
cdr3_length: 14; v_call: TRBV28; clone_size: -; cdr3_aa: CASSLLAGGYEQYF